This T cell receptor beta chain was captured by sequencing in a study of T cell responses to AZD1222 COVID-19 vaccine. V was shortened by 4 bases and J by 7 bases, with 13 bases between the two germline ends. This CDR3 comprises 14 residues. CDR1 and CDR2 (germline): SEHNR, FQNEAQ (reference sequence). Details on this clone: What it recognizes is unknown.

Findings and limits, study-wide: Targets within unmutated variant regions were reportedly found for nearly half of spike-specific TCRs. Spike-specific TCR breadth rose after two AZD1222 doses, and depth rose as well.

The assay was immunoSEQ multiplex PCR, and TCRdb's table has in-frame clones only and misses some. The data hold approximately 190,000 clones, with just over 90% observed a single time. The rearrangement uses TRBV7-9 and TRBJ2-2; TRBD1 might be the D (6 bases). The specimen comprised peripheral blood, sampled 28 days after the second dose of the MenACWY control vaccine. The receptor comes from an adult who received the MenACWY meningococcal vaccine as a control. CDR3: CASSSDSDVGELFF. The DNA of the CDR3 is TGTGCCAGCAGCTCGGACAGCGACGTCGGGGAGCTGTTTTTT.